This T cell receptor (beta chain) originates from a study of cytomegalovirus exposure and HLA in healthy donors. Libraries were prepared by immunoSEQ multiplex PCR; TCRdb keeps only in-frame clonotypes and omits some of them. The sample has some 48,000 clones; approximately 95% are singletons. The CDR3 consists of 16 residues. Per the germline V gene, CDR1 is SEHNR and CDR2 is FQNEAQ (reference sequence). V was pared by 5 bases and J by 3 bases, with 8 bases of the junction left unmatched. This TCR was recovered from a woman between 18 and 29 years old in good health and CMV-seropositive. The source material was PBMCs. The rearrangement links TRBV7-9 to TRBJ2-7; 12 bases are shared with TRBD2. The CDR3: CASSPRLAGADYEQYF. The CDR3 region has the DNA TGTGCCAGCAGCCCCCGACTAGCGGGAGCCGACTACGAGCAGTACTTC.